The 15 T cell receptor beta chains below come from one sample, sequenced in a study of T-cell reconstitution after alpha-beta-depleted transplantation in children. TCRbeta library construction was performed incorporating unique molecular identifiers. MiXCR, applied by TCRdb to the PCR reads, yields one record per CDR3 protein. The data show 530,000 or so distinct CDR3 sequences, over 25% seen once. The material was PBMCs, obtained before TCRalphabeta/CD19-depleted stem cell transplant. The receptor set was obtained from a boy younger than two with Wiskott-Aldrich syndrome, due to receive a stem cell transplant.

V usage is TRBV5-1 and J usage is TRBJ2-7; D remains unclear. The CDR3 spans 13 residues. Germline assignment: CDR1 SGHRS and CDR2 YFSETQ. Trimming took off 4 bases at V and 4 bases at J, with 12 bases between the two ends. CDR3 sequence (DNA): TGCGCCAGCAGCCCCACCATAGAGTACGAGCAGTACTTC. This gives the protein CASSPTIEYEQYF.

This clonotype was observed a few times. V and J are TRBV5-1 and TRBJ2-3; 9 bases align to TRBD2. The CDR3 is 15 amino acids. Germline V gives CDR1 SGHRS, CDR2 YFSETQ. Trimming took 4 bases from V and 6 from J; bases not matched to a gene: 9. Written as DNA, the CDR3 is TGCGCCAGCAGCCCCTCAGCGGGAGGTGTGGATACGCAGTATTTT. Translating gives CASSPSAGGVDTQYF. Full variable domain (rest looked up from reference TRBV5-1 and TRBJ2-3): KAGVTQTPRYLIKTRGQQVTLSCSPISGHRSVSWYQQTPGQGLQFLFEYFSETQRNKGNFPGRFSGRQFSNSRSEMNVSTLELGDSALYLCASSPSAGGVDTQYFGPGTRLTVL.

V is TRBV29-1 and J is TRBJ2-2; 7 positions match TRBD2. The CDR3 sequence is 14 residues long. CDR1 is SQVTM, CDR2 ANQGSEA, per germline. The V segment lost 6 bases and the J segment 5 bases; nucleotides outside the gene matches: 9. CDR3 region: CSVQSGGGTGELFF. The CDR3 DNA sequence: TGCAGCGTCCAATCTGGCGGGGGAACCGGGGAGCTGTTTTTT.

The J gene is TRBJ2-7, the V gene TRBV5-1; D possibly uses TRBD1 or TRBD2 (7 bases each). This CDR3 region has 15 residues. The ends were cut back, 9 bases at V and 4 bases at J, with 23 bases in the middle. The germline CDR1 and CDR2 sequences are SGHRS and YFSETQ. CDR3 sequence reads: CATARQGGKGYEQYF. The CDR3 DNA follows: TGCGCCACCGCACGACAGGGAGGGAAGGGATACGAGCAGTACTTC.

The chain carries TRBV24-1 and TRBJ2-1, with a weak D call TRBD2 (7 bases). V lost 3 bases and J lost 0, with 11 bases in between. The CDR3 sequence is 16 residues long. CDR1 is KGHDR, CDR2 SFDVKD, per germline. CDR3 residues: CATSDRGASSYNEQFF. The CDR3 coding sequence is TGTGCCACCAGTGATCGGGGGGCAAGCTCCTACAATGAGCAGTTCTTC.

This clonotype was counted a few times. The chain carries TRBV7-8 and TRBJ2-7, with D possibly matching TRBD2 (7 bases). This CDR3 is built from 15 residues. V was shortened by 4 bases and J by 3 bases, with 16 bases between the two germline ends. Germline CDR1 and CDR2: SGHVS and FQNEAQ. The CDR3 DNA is TGTGCCAGCAGCTCCTTTAGGGGAGGGGGCTACGAGCAGTACTTC. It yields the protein CASSSFRGGGYEQYF.

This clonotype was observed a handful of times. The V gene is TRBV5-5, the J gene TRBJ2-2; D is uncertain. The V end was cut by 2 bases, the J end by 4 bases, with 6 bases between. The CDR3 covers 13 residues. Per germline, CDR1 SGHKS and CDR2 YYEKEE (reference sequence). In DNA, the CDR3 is TGTGCCAGCAGCTTAAGGGTCACCGGGGAGCTGTTTTTT. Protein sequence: CASSLRVTGELFF.

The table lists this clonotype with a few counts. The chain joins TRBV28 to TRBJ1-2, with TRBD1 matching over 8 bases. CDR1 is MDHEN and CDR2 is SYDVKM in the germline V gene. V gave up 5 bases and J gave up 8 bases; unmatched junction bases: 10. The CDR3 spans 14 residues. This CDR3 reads CASSRQGSTSGYTF. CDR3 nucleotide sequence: TGTGCCAGCAGTCGACAGGGGTCGACTAGCGGCTACACCTTC.

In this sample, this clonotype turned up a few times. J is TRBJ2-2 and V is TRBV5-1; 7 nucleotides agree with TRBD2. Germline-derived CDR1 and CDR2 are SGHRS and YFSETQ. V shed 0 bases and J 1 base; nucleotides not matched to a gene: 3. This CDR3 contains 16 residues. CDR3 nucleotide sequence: TGCGCCAGCAGCTTGGGCCAGCGGGGGAACACCGGGGAGCTGTTTTTT. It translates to CASSLGQRGNTGELFF.

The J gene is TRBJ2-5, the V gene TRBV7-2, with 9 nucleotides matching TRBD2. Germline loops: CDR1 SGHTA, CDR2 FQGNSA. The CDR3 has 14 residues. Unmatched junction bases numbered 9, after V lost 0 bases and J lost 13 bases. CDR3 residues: CASSLATSGRSMYF. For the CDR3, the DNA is TGTGCCAGCAGCTTAGCTACTAGCGGGCGGTCGATGTACTTC.

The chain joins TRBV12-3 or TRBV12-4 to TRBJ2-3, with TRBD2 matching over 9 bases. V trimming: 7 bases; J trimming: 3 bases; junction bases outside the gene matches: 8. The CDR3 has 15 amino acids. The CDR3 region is CASMASGKGTDTQYF. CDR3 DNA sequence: TGTGCCAGCATGGCTAGCGGGAAGGGTACAGATACGCAGTATTTT.

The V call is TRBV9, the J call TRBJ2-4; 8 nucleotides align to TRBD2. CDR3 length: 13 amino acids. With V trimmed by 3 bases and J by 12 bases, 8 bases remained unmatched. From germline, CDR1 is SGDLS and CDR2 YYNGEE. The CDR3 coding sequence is TGTGCCAGCAGCGAGGGGACTAGGTCTACTCAGTACTTC. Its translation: CASSEGTRSTQYF.

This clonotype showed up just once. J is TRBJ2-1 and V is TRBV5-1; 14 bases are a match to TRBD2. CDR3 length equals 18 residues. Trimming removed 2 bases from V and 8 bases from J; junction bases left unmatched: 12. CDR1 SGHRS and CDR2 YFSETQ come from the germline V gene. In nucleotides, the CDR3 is TGCGCCAGCAGCTTAGGGGGACTAGCGGGAGCTGGAGACTATGAGCAGTTCTTC. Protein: CASSLGGLAGAGDYEQFF.

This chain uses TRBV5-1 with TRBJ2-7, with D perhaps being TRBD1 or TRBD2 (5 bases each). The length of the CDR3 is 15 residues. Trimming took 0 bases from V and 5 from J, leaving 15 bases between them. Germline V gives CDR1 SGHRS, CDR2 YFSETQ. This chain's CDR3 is CASSLVGTPRDEQYF. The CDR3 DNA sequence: TGCGCCAGCAGCTTGGTTGGGACCCCCCGTGACGAGCAGTACTTC.

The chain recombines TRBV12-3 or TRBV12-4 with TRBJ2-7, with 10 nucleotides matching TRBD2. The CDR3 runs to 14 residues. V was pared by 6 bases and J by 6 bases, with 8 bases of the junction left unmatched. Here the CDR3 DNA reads TGTGCCAGCAGCCTGCTAGCGGGAGCACGCGAGCAGTACTTC. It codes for CASSLLAGAREQYF.